This T cell receptor beta chain is from a study of regulatory T cells in long-lasting Graves disease. Through Arm-PCR of CDR3 regions and iRepertoire HTBI primers, TCR beta libraries were built. Each CDR3 protein gets one entry after TCRdb re-called the multiplex PCR reads with MiXCR. The sample yields approximately 390,000 distinct CDR3 sequences, roughly 16% seen once. Indicated time point: newly diagnosed GD, antithyroid drugs for less than 3 months. PBMC-extracted RNA yielded the TCR library. An endocrinology department in Xi'an, China, supplied the patients. A volume of around 9.9 milliliters of peripheral blood was collected in EDTA tubes. Germline lookup yields CDR1 KGHDR and CDR2 SFDVKD. Trimming cost V 1 base and J 4 bases, with 2 bases left between them. The CDR3 runs 12 residues. This clonotype has just a few counts. The same data also went into a second study, on T cells in Graves' hyperthyroidism and ophthalmopathy. As reported in that work: Diagnoses were established using clinical symptoms, serum thyroxine and TRAb, thyroid ultrasound and orbital computed tomography. Progression to ophthalmopathy was predicted a median of roughly 6.5 months early.

Specimen: peripheral blood mononuclear cells (PBMCs), collected at new diagnosis, from a patient treated with antithyroid drugs. This sequence joins TRBV24-1 and TRBJ2-3; D is uncertain. The sequence was collected from a woman between 18 and 30 years old with Graves disease. The CDR3 sequence is CATSDLSDTQYF. The DNA of the CDR3 is TGTGCCACCAGTGATTTATCAGATACGCAGTATTTT.